The present TCR beta chain was sequenced within a study of CD8+ T cells in alopecia areata. Study-wide results and limits: Researchers report lesional scalp, most notably alopecia totalis/universalis, outstripped normal scalp in clonality. Scalp samples also contribute reads from the resident alphabeta T cells found in normal skin.

In this sample, this clone turned up once. Antigen: not known. Punch biopsies of lesional scalp, plus peripheral blood, were taken from alopecia areata patients. RNA was isolated and reverse transcribed to cDNA, the sequencing template. TCRdb keeps only in-frame clones here, not all; method: immunoSEQ multiplex PCR. Counted here are more than 100,000 clones, 45% to 60% occurring once; the ten biggest clones make up less than 5.5%. This receptor was taken from a human donor with alopecia areata. The input for sequencing was CD4+ T cells sorted from blood, taken at week 0.

CDR3 region: CAWSTYTDTQYF. CDR3 DNA sequence: TGTGCCTGGAGTACTTACACAGATACGCAGTATTTT. The chain joins TRBV30 to TRBJ2-3; D gene unclear. CDR1 is GTSNPN, CDR2 SVGIG, per germline (reference sequence). Trimming removed 2 bases from V and 2 bases from J, with 5 bases in between. The CDR3 is 12 amino acids.